The TCR beta chain under discussion was sequenced for a study of cytomegalovirus exposure and HLA in healthy donors. Across the whole study: The platform used for the 110 or so validation repertoires matched that of the approximately 640 first-cohort repertoires, a later analysis reported. General observations from the study: Associated with cytomegalovirus, according to the listing, were fewer than 200 TCR beta chains. First-cohort TCR clusters were later found to tend to co-occur in the 120 or so validation repertoires.

TCRdb keeps only in-frame clones here, not all; method: immunoSEQ multiplex PCR. The data hold tens of thousands of clones, with 90% to 97% observed a single time. Among the 110 or so subjects of the validation cohort, separate from the approximately 660-subject first cohort, were the donors. Regarding this clone: Its antigen is unknown.

V was cut by 4 bases and J by 7 bases, with 13 bases left in between. There are 13 residues in the CDR3. CDR1 MDHEN and CDR2 SYDVKM come from the germline V gene. This sequence originates from a man aged 18-30 years in good health and CMV-seropositive. This rearrangement joins TRBV28 to TRBJ2-5, with a tentative D call TRBD1 (5 bases). Sequencing was performed on PBMCs. CDR3 region: CASSSDSRRTQYF. CDR3 coding DNA: TGTGCCAGCAGTTCCGACAGCAGACGGACCCAGTACTTC.